Sequencing of this T cell receptor beta chain was carried out in a study of glioma-infiltrating T cells after dendritic cell vaccination. Study overall: Patients had newly diagnosed or recurrent glioblastoma and received dendritic cell vaccines.

The germline CDR1 and CDR2 sequences are SNHLY and FYNNEI. V lost 6 bases and J lost 0, with 7 bases in between. The CDR3 is made up of 13 amino acids. Data came from immunoSEQ multiplex PCR; TCRdb stores just in-frame clones and leaves some out. The table has about 64,000 clones, about 81% seen once; the top ten hold about 9%. Fresh-frozen tumor tissue and more than two years of survival data were available for all. Of note for this clone: The antigen is unknown.

The study, taken as a whole, reports: Few patients contributed both blood and tumor specimens.

This sequence joins TRBV2 and TRBJ2-3, with D perhaps TRBD1 (6 bases). This clonotype originated in a human donor with glioblastoma. This specimen was blood, taken before dendritic cell vaccination. CDR3: CASSGQSTDTQYF. The CDR3 DNA sequence: TGTGCCAGCAGCGGACAGAGCACAGATACGCAGTATTTT.